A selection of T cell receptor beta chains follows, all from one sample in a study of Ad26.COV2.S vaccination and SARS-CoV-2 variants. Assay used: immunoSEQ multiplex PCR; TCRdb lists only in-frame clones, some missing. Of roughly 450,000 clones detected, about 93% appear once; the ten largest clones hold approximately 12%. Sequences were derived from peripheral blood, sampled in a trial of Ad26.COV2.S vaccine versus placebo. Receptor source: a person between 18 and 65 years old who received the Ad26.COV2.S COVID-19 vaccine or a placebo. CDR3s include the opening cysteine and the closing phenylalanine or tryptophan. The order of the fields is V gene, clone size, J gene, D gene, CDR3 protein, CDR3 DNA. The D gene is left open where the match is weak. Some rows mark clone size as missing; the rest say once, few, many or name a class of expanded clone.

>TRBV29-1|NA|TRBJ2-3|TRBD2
CSVGGLVRTDTQYF
TGCAGCGTTGGGGGACTAGTTAGAACAGATACGCAGTATTTT
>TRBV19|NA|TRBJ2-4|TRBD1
CASSLTGGLSDIQYF
TGTGCCAGTAGTCTGACAGGGGGGCTTAGTGACATTCAGTACTTC
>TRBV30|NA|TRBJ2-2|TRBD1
CAYQGQGDRITGELFF
TGTGCCTACCAGGGGCAGGGGGATCGGATCACCGGGGAGCTGTTTTTT
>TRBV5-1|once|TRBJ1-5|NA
CASSLAGGEQPQHF
TGCGCCAGCAGCTTGGCTGGGGGCGAGCAGCCCCAGCATTTT
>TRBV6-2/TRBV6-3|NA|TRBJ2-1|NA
CASSYRPERKQFF
TGTGCCAGCAGTTACCGACCCGAGCGTAAGCAGTTCTTC
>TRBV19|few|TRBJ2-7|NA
CASTKSSKFSGGSYEQYF
TGTGCCAGTACCAAATCATCCAAATTTAGCGGAGGCTCCTACGAGCAGTACTTC
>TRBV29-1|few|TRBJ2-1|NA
CSVDIREEQFF
TGCAGCGTTGACATACGGGAAGAGCAGTTCTTC
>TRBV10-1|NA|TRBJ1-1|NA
CASSESWRQEKAFF
TGCGCCAGCAGTGAGTCGTGGAGACAGGAAAAAGCTTTCTTT
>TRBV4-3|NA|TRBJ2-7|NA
CASSQYGPPARSHEQYF
TGCGCCAGCAGCCAATATGGCCCGCCGGCACGATCCCACGAGCAGTACTTC
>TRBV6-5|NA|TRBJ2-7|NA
CASSYTGEQYF
TGTGCCAGCAGTTACACAGGAGAGCAGTACTTC
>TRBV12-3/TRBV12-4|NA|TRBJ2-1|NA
CASRPGLSNEQFF
TGTGCCAGCAGACCTGGTTTAAGCAATGAGCAGTTCTTC
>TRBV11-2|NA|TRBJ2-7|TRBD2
CASSFFKSGSYEQYF
TGTGCCAGCAGCTTTTTTAAAAGCGGGAGCTACGAGCAGTACTTC
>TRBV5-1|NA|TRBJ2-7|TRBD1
CASSFLTGLSYEQYF
TGCGCCAGCAGCTTCCTGACAGGGCTTTCCTACGAGCAGTACTTC
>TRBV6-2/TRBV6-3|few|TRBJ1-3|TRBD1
CASSYSTRTGIDTIYF
TGTGCCAGCAGTTACTCGACGCGGACAGGGATTGACACCATATATTTT
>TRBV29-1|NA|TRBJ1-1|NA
CSVEASDPQAFF
TGCAGCGTTGAAGCCTCGGACCCCCAAGCTTTCTTT
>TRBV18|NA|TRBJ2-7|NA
CASSTGRTPSSYEQYF
TGTGCCAGCTCTACCGGTCGGACCCCCAGCTCCTACGAGCAGTACTTC
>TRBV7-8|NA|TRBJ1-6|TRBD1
CASSLAGQRPYNSPLHF
TGTGCCAGCAGCTTAGCGGGACAGCGGCCCTATAATTCACCCCTCCACTTT